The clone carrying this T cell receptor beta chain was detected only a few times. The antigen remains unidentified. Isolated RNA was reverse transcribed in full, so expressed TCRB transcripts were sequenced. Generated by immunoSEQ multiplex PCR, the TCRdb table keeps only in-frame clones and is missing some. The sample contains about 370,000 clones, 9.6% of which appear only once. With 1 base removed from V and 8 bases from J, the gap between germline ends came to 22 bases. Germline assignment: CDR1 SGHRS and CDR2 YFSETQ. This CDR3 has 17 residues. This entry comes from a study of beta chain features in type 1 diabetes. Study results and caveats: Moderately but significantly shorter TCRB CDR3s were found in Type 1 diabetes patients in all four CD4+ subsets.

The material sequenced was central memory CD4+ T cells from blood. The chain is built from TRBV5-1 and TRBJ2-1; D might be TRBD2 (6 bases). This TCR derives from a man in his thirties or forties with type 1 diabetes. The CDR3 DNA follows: TGCGCCAGCAGCTTGAGGTTAGCGGCCACGGGGTCGGATGAGCAGTTCTTC. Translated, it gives CASSLRLAATGSDEQFF.